This is a list of T cell receptor beta chains from one sample in a study of T cells in Graves' hyperthyroidism and ophthalmopathy. Using its own MiXCR run on the multiplex PCR reads, TCRdb lists one record per CDR3 protein. The sample lists approximately 710,000 distinct CDR3 sequences, roughly 17% occurring once. Sample: blood. The receptors come from a man aged 45-65 years with Graves' hyperthyroidism. The CDR3 runs from the conserved cysteine through the conserved F or W. The D gene is left open where the match is weak.

CDR3aa: CASSAGVSNSPLHF
len: 14
v_gene: TRBV27
d_gene: .
j_gene: TRBJ1-6

CDR3aa: CATSSGLAFFEQFF
len: 14
v_gene: TRBV15
d_gene: TRBD2
j_gene: TRBJ2-1

CDR3aa: CASSQGGGDLSYNEQFF
len: 17
v_gene: TRBV5-4
d_gene: .
j_gene: TRBJ2-1

CDR3aa: CAWSVRGGYSNQPQHF
len: 16
v_gene: TRBV30
d_gene: .
j_gene: TRBJ1-5

CDR3aa: CASSQDFLLGYTF
len: 13
v_gene: TRBV4-2
d_gene: .
j_gene: TRBJ1-2

CDR3aa: CASSVGVATSGVPGGELFF
len: 19
v_gene: TRBV9
d_gene: TRBD2
j_gene: TRBJ2-2

CDR3aa: CASKSGGREKLFF
len: 13
v_gene: TRBV27
d_gene: .
j_gene: TRBJ1-4

CDR3aa: CSVLGQRTNYGYTF
len: 14
v_gene: TRBV29-1
d_gene: .
j_gene: TRBJ1-2

CDR3aa: CASSIGLAGVQETQYF
len: 16
v_gene: TRBV27
d_gene: TRBD2
j_gene: TRBJ2-5

CDR3aa: CASRWDLSDSYEQYF
len: 15
v_gene: TRBV5-1
d_gene: .
j_gene: TRBJ2-7

CDR3aa: CASSPLLAGFSYNEQFF
len: 17
v_gene: TRBV18
d_gene: .
j_gene: TRBJ2-1

CDR3aa: CSASSSDRGRYTGELFF
len: 17
v_gene: TRBV20-1
d_gene: TRBD1
j_gene: TRBJ2-2

CDR3aa: CASSWGGGDYGYTF
len: 14
v_gene: TRBV27
d_gene: .
j_gene: TRBJ1-2

CDR3aa: CAWSPGLDQPQHF
len: 13
v_gene: TRBV30
d_gene: .
j_gene: TRBJ1-5

CDR3aa: CASPGHQPQHF
len: 11
v_gene: TRBV11-3
d_gene: .
j_gene: TRBJ1-5

CDR3aa: CASSQDWNSAKNIQYF
len: 16
v_gene: TRBV3-1
d_gene: .
j_gene: TRBJ2-4

CDR3aa: CASRQGVDYEQYF
len: 13
v_gene: TRBV6-2/TRBV6-3
d_gene: TRBD1
j_gene: TRBJ2-7

CDR3aa: CASSIINKNTEAFF
len: 14
v_gene: TRBV19
d_gene: .
j_gene: TRBJ1-1

CDR3aa: CASSRGLASGELFF
len: 14
v_gene: TRBV28
d_gene: TRBD2
j_gene: TRBJ2-2

CDR3aa: CASSIGYWNQQFF
len: 13
v_gene: TRBV19
d_gene: .
j_gene: TRBJ2-1

CDR3aa: CSARDQGLQETQYF
len: 14
v_gene: TRBV20-1
d_gene: .
j_gene: TRBJ2-5

CDR3aa: CASSWTGGVKYF
len: 12
v_gene: TRBV7-9
d_gene: TRBD1
j_gene: TRBJ2-5

CDR3aa: CASSQDWGIAGSTDTQYF
len: 18
v_gene: TRBV3-1
d_gene: TRBD2
j_gene: TRBJ2-3

CDR3aa: CASSEYRPYEQYF
len: 13
v_gene: TRBV10-2
d_gene: .
j_gene: TRBJ2-7

CDR3aa: CASSGKGSYSNQPQHF
len: 16
v_gene: TRBV19
d_gene: .
j_gene: TRBJ1-5

CDR3aa: CASRSNWDRENTEAFF
len: 16
v_gene: TRBV2
d_gene: TRBD1
j_gene: TRBJ1-1

CDR3aa: CATSDRPEGNWSYGYTF
len: 17
v_gene: TRBV24-1
d_gene: .
j_gene: TRBJ1-2

CDR3aa: CASTQQGASETQYF
len: 14
v_gene: TRBV19
d_gene: TRBD1
j_gene: TRBJ2-5

CDR3aa: CASSSRYGFSYEQYF
len: 15
v_gene: TRBV5-1
d_gene: .
j_gene: TRBJ2-7